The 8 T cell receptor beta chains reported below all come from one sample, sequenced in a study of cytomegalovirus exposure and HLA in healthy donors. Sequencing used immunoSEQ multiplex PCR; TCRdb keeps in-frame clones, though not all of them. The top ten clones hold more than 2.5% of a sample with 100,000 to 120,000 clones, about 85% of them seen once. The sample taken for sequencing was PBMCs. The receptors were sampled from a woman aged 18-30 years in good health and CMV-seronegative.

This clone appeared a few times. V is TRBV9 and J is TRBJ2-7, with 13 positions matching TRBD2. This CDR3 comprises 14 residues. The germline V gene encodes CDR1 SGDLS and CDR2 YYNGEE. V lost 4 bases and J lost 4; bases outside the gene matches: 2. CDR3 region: CASSPTSGGYEQYF. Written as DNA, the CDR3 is TGTGCCAGCAGCCCGACTAGCGGGGGGTACGAGCAGTACTTC.

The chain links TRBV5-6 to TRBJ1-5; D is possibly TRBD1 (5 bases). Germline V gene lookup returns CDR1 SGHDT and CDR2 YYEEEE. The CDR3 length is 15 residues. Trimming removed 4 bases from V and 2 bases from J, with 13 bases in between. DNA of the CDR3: TGTGCCAGCAGCATCGGGGGTTTCGGCAATCAGCCCCAGCATTTT. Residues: CASSIGGFGNQPQHF. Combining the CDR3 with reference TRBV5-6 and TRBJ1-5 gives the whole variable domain DAGVTQSPTHLIKTRGQQVTLRCSPKSGHDTVSWYQQALGQGPQFIFQYYEEEERQRGNFPDRFSGHQFPNYSSELNVNALLLGDSALYLCASSIGGFGNQPQHFGDGTRLSIL.

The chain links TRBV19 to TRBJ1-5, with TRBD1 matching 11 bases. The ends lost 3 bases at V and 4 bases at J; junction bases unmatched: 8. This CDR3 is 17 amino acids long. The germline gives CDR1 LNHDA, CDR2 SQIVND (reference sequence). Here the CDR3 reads CASSISRDRGINQPQHF. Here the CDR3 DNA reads TGTGCCAGTAGTATTAGTAGGGACAGGGGGATTAATCAGCCCCAGCATTTT.

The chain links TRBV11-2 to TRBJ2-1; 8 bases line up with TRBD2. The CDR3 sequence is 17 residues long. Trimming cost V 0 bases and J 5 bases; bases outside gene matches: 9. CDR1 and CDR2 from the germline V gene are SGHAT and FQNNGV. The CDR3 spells CASSLEYSGGPNNEQFF. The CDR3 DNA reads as TGTGCCAGCAGCTTAGAATACAGCGGGGGACCTAACAATGAGCAGTTCTTC. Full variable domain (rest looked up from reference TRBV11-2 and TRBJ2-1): EAGVAQSPRYKIIEKRQSVAFWCNPISGHATLYWYQQILGQGPKLLIQFQNNGVVDDSQLPKDRFSAERLKGVDSTLKIQPAKLEDSAVYLCASSLEYSGGPNNEQFFGPGTRLTVL.

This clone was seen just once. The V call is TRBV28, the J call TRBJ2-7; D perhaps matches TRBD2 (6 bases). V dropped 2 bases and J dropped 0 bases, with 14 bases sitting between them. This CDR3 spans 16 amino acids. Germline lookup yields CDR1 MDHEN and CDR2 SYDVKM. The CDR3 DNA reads TGTGCCAGCAGTTTAGGGGGGTCGGGGAGCTCCTACGAGCAGTACTTC. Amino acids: CASSLGGSGSSYEQYF.

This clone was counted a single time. CDR3 nucleotides: TGCGCCAGCAGCTTGGGGCCCGGGACAGGGGGCTACGAGCAGTACTTC. Protein sequence: CASSLGPGTGGYEQYF. V gene TRBV5-1 combines with J gene TRBJ2-7; 11 nucleotides agree with TRBD1. The trim removed 0 bases at V and 3 bases at J, leaving 5 bases unmatched. Germline loops: CDR1 SGHRS, CDR2 YFSETQ. The CDR3 extends over 16 amino acids.

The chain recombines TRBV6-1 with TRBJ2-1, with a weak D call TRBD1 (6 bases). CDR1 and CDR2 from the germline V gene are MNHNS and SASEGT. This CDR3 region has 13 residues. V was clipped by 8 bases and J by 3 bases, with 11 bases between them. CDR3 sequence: CASGGPNYNEQFF. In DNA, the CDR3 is TGTGCCAGCGGGGGCCCCAACTACAATGAGCAGTTCTTC.

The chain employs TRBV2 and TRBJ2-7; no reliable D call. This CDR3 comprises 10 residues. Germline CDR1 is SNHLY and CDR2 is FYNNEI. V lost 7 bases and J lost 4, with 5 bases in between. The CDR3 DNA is TGTGCCAGCAAAGAGTACGAGCAGTACTTC. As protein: CASKEYEQYF.